This TCR beta chain was sequenced for a study of cytomegalovirus exposure and HLA in healthy donors. Whole-study results and caveats: Later analysis placed DRB1 highest and HLA-C lowest in TCR association rates, which differed by HLA locus. Despite most TCR sequences being rare, some public TCRs occurred in many donors. The sole available immune exposure information was CMV serostatus.

In regard to this clone: Antigen unknown.

Regarding donors, all were healthy bone marrow donors. PCR involved 60 Vbeta and 13 Jbeta primers. Clones were sequenced by immunoSEQ multiplex PCR, and TCRdb holds only the in-frame ones, with some missing. The table shows about 160,000 clones, with 80% occurring only once. The source material was PBMCs. The receptor comes from a male donor in good health and CMV-seropositive.

The CDR3 bases are TGCGCCAGCAGCTTGGGGCTTAGCAATCAGCCCCAGCATTTT. Translated, it gives CASSLGLSNQPQHF. The chain employs TRBV5-1 and TRBJ1-5, with D unresolved. Germline assignment: CDR1 SGHRS and CDR2 YFSETQ. The ends were cut back, 0 bases at V and 0 bases at J, with 4 bases in the middle. The CDR3 spans 14 residues.